A single sample is the source of the 19 T cell receptor beta chains below, sequenced in a study of shared clonotypes between healthy human individuals. The repertoire was sequenced with immunoSEQ multiplex PCR; TCRdb's copy has only in-frame clones and lacks some. The repertoire holds 2 million to 2.5 million clones, with about 90% as singletons. Sequencing input: naive CD4+ T cells from PBMCs. Subset indicated: CD45RA+ positively selected. The origin of the receptors is a man aged 18 to 29 in good health. Some clones in this sample may be carry-over from other donors' samples.

The V gene is TRBV11-1, the J gene TRBJ2-1; D possibly corresponds to TRBD2 (5 bases). V lost 8 bases and J 3 bases, leaving 17 bases between the germline ends. The CDR3 has 15 amino acids. Germline V gene sequence: CDR1 SGHAT, CDR2 FQDESV (reference sequence). The CDR3 region is CASAPEVTLYNEQFF. In DNA, the CDR3 is TGTGCCAGCGCGCCGGAGGTGACCCTCTACAATGAGCAGTTCTTC.

The rearrangement uses TRBV6-5 and TRBJ2-2, with 7 bases that match TRBD2. Trimming at V came to 2 bases and at J to 8 bases, leaving 2 bases not matched to a gene. The CDR3 extends over 13 amino acids. CDR1 and CDR2 from the germline V gene are MNHEY and SVGAGI. In DNA, the CDR3 is TGTGCCAGCAGTTACCTTAGCGGGGGGGAGCTGTTTTTT. Translating it yields CASSYLSGGELFF.

This clone was seen once. The genes are TRBV7-9 and TRBJ2-7, with D perhaps TRBD1 (5 bases). The CDR3 covers 13 residues. Germline V CDR1 and CDR2: SEHNR, FQNEAQ (reference sequence). Trimming shortened V by 2 bases and J by 6 bases, and 11 bases separated the two germline ends. CDR3 bases: TGTGCCAGCAGCTTAATAGGGGAAAGCGAGCAGTACTTC. Translating it yields CASSLIGESEQYF.

The chain is built from TRBV28 and TRBJ2-7; D is unresolved. V shed 2 bases and J shed 0 bases, with 5 bases lying between them. The germline V gene encodes CDR1 MDHEN and CDR2 SYDVKM. The CDR3 loop spans 13 amino acids. This CDR3 reads CASSLRFSYEQYF. CDR3 in DNA: TGTGCCAGCAGTTTAAGGTTCTCCTACGAGCAGTACTTC.

V is TRBV7-2 and J is TRBJ2-1; weak D call: TRBD2 (6 bases). The CDR3 totals 13 residues. V was pared by 1 base and J by 10 bases, with 11 bases between. Per germline, CDR1 SGHTA and CDR2 FQGNSA. The DNA of the CDR3 is TGTGCCAGCAGCTTAGAGCCGCTAGCGGAGCAGTTCTTC. Protein: CASSLEPLAEQFF.

The chain links TRBV4-3 to TRBJ2-1; 8 bases fit TRBD2. This CDR3 has 15 residues. V trimming: 0 bases; J trimming: 2 bases; junction bases outside the gene matches: 0. Germline-derived CDR1 and CDR2 are LGHNA and YSLEER. The CDR3 region is CASSQEGLAYNEQFF. CDR3 coding DNA: TGCGCCAGCAGCCAAGAGGGACTAGCCTACAATGAGCAGTTCTTC.

This clone has only a few counts. The chain couples TRBV18 to TRBJ1-2; D gene unclear. Germline V CDR1 and CDR2: KGHSH, LQKENI. This CDR3 contains 12 residues. Trimming cost V 3 bases and J 8 bases, with 10 bases left between them. The CDR3 is CASSPGLGGYTF. DNA for the CDR3: TGTGCCAGCTCACCTGGATTGGGGGGCTACACCTTC.

The chain combines TRBV28 with TRBJ1-5, with 7 bases identical to TRBD1. The CDR3 has 19 residues. Trimming removed 3 bases from V and 0 bases from J; junction bases left unmatched: 14. Germline V lookup: CDR1 MDHEN, CDR2 SYDVKM. As DNA, the CDR3 is TGTGCCAGCAGTTTTTCTGCCGGGACAGTTGAGTATAGCAATCAGCCCCAGCATTTT. Translated, it gives CASSFSAGTVEYSNQPQHF.

The chain links TRBV6-1 to TRBJ2-3, with D tentatively TRBD2 (5 bases). Germline CDR1 and CDR2: MNHNS and SASEGT. V was clipped by 4 bases and J by 8 bases, with 10 bases between them. CDR3 length equals 12 residues. In DNA, the CDR3 is TGTGCCAGCAGTGTCCGGGAAAGTACGCAGTATTTT. It codes for CASSVRESTQYF.

V and J are TRBV7-2 and TRBJ2-1, with 12 nucleotides matching TRBD2. Germline CDR1 SGHTA, CDR2 FQGNSA. The CDR3 totals 16 residues. The V and J ends lost 5 bases and 6 bases, in that order; junction bases with no gene match: 8. The CDR3 region is CASSRLRTSGINEQFF. CDR3 sequence (DNA): TGTGCCAGCAGCCGACTTAGGACTAGCGGGATCAATGAGCAGTTCTTC.

The chain employs TRBV18 and TRBJ1-2; weak D call: TRBD1 (6 bases). The germline CDR1 and CDR2 sequences are KGHSH and LQKENI. The CDR3 is made up of 14 amino acids. Trimming shortened V by 3 bases and J by 8 bases, and 16 bases separated the two germline ends. CDR3 sequence reads: CASSPPGPGAGYTF. The CDR3 region has the DNA TGTGCCAGCTCACCCCCTGGGCCAGGGGCGGGCTACACCTTC. The entire variable domain, with the rest obtained from reference TRBV18 and TRBJ1-2, is as follows: NAGVMQNPRHLVRRRGQEARLRCSPMKGHSHVYWYRQLPEEGLKFMVYLQKENIIDESGMPKERFSAEFPKEGPSILRIQQVVRGDSAAYFCASSPPGPGAGYTFGSGTRLTVV.

In its sample, this clone was seen once. This chain connects TRBV30 to TRBJ2-2, with 9 nucleotides matching TRBD1. The CDR3 has 16 amino acids. J lost 5 bases, V lost 5 bases, and 12 bases had no gene match. Germline V gene data show CDR1 as GTSNPN and CDR2 as SVGIG (reference sequence). This CDR3 reads CAWSRDRVVGTGELFF. The CDR3 DNA is TGTGCCTGGTCCCGGGACAGGGTGGTGGGGACCGGGGAGCTGTTTTTT.

The rearrangement links TRBV28 to TRBJ2-2; no firm D call. The germline V gene encodes CDR1 MDHEN and CDR2 SYDVKM. CDR3 size: 15 residues. Trimming pared 7 bases from V and 0 bases from J, leaving 12 bases between. The CDR3 region is CASNSNHANTGELFF. For the CDR3, the DNA is TGTGCCAGCAATAGTAATCACGCGAACACCGGGGAGCTGTTTTTT.

The chain uses TRBV6-6 and TRBJ1-4, with D tentatively TRBD1 (5 bases). The CDR3 covers 15 residues. Trimming removed 6 bases at V and 3 bases at J, with 14 bases between. The germline V gene encodes CDR1 MNHNY and CDR2 SVGAGI (reference sequence). The CDR3 spells CASSPSGAANEKLFF. The CDR3 coding sequence is TGTGCCAGCAGCCCGTCCGGGGCAGCTAATGAAAAACTGTTTTTT.

The table lists this clone with a count of one. The V gene is TRBV5-4, the J gene TRBJ2-1; 9 nucleotides match TRBD1. V trimming: 8 bases; J trimming: 6 bases; junction bases outside the gene matches: 6. The CDR3 has 13 residues. The germline CDR1 and CDR2 sequences are SGHNT and YYREEE (reference sequence). CDR3 nucleotide sequence: TGTGCCAGTGGCGGGACAGGGTTCAATGAGCAGTTCTTC. It codes for CASGGTGFNEQFF.

This chain uses TRBV7-2 with TRBJ2-1; D possibly uses TRBD1 or TRBD2 (7 bases each). The V and J ends lost 3 bases and 6 bases respectively, with 12 bases between them. The germline V gene has CDR1 SGHTA and CDR2 FQGNSA. The CDR3 spans 14 residues. The CDR3 protein is CASSFAGGGNEQFF. The CDR3 DNA reads as TGTGCCAGCAGCTTTGCAGGGGGGGGCAATGAGCAGTTCTTC. The full variable domain, with the rest looked up from reference TRBV7-2 and TRBJ2-1, is GAGVSQSPSNKVTEKGKDVELRCDPISGHTALYWYRQSLGQGLEFLIYFQGNSAPDKSGLPSDRFSAERTGGSVSTLTIQRTQQEDSAVYLCASSFAGGGNEQFFGPGTRLTVL.

This chain links TRBV28 with TRBJ1-4; no firm D call. Trimming took 3 bases from V and 7 from J, leaving 15 bases between them. Germline V gene lookup returns CDR1 MDHEN and CDR2 SYDVKM. The CDR3 totals 15 residues. CDR3 sequence reads: CASSFMTVPAEKLFF. CDR3 sequence (DNA): TGTGCCAGCAGTTTTATGACCGTCCCGGCTGAAAAACTGTTTTTT.

This sequence joins TRBV7-9 and TRBJ2-1; TRBD1 matches at 8 bases. This CDR3 is 16 amino acids long. J lost 0 bases, V lost 7 bases, and 8 bases had no gene match. CDR1 and CDR2 from the germline V gene are SEHNR and FQNEAQ (reference sequence). CDR3 coding DNA: TGTGCCAGCACGCTGCAGGGGGCAGACTCCTACAATGAGCAGTTCTTC. Translation: CASTLQGADSYNEQFF.

As concerns this clone: The same CDR3 is also encoded by other DNA sequences in this sample. The V gene is TRBV6-5, the J gene TRBJ1-4; D not resolved. The germline V gene has CDR1 MNHEY and CDR2 SVGAGI. Trimming removed 4 bases at V and 7 bases at J, with 4 bases between. This CDR3 contains 11 residues. The CDR3 DNA reads as TGTGCCAGCAGTTCGGGTGAAAAACTGTTTTTT. Protein product: CASSSGEKLFF.